These 20 T cell receptor beta chains originate from one sample sequenced in a study of cytomegalovirus exposure and HLA in healthy donors. The primer mix had 60 Vbeta and 13 Jbeta primers. Clones were sequenced by immunoSEQ multiplex PCR, and TCRdb holds only the in-frame ones, with some missing. The table has roughly 170,000 clones, roughly 87% seen once. The sample was PBMCs. Receptors were obtained from a man aged 50 or older in good health and CMV-seronegative.

This clone was detected a few times. V and J are TRBV30 and TRBJ2-7; no clear D. The ends were cut back, 1 base at V and 3 bases at J, with 4 bases in the middle. Germline V CDR1 and CDR2: GTSNPN, SVGIG (reference sequence). The CDR3 contains 11 residues. The DNA for the CDR3 is TGTGCCTGGAGTGGCGGCTACGAGCAGTACTTC. It translates to CAWSGGYEQYF.

The CDR3 sequence is CASSQVSGTYNSPLHF. For the CDR3, the DNA is TGCGCCAGCAGCCAAGTCTCAGGGACTTATAATTCACCCCTCCACTTT. The V and J genes are TRBV4-3 and TRBJ1-6; possible D gene TRBD1, 5 bases. Germline V gene data show CDR1 as LGHNA and CDR2 as YSLEER. The ends were cut back, 1 base at V and 4 bases at J, with 11 bases in the middle. The CDR3 contains 16 residues.

The genes are TRBV7-2 and TRBJ1-1; no firm D call. The length of the CDR3 is 14 residues. The V gene lost 0 bases and the J gene lost 7 bases, with 12 bases spanning the gap. Germline assignment: CDR1 SGHTA and CDR2 FQGNSA. CDR3: CASSLAGRFNEAFF. The DNA for the CDR3 is TGTGCCAGCAGCTTAGCGGGCAGGTTTAATGAAGCTTTCTTT. The full variable domain, rest sourced from reference TRBV7-2 and TRBJ1-1, is GAGVSQSPSNKVTEKGKDVELRCDPISGHTALYWYRQSLGQGLEFLIYFQGNSAPDKSGLPSDRFSAERTGGSVSTLTIQRTQQEDSAVYLCASSLAGRFNEAFFGQGTRLTVV.

The V gene is TRBV6-1, the J gene TRBJ1-1; D is unresolved. The germline V gene has CDR1 MNHNS and CDR2 SASEGT. The CDR3 is made up of 12 amino acids. V was pared by 6 bases and J by 3 bases, with 8 bases between. Here the CDR3 DNA reads TGTGCCAGCAGGGGAGGGCACACTGAAGCTTTCTTT. Protein sequence: CASRGGHTEAFF.

The gene calls are TRBV6-1 and TRBJ1-4, with D unresolved. The CDR3 is 14 amino acids. Germline CDR1 and CDR2: MNHNS and SASEGT. With 2 bases removed from V and 2 bases from J, the gap between germline ends came to 6 bases. CDR3 protein: CASSEQWTNEKLFF. In DNA, the CDR3 is TGTGCCAGCAGTGAACAGTGGACTAATGAAAAACTGTTTTTT.

The V and J genes are TRBV7-9 and TRBJ2-1; the D gene is possibly TRBD2 (6 bases). V was cut by 8 bases and J by 0 bases, with 11 bases left in between. This CDR3 spans 14 amino acids. Per germline, CDR1 SEHNR and CDR2 FQNEAQ (reference sequence). In nucleotides, the CDR3 is TGTGCCAGCGTGGAGGGTATCTCCTACAATGAGCAGTTCTTC. It codes for CASVEGISYNEQFF.

The V gene is TRBV10-2, the J gene TRBJ2-2; 10 bases line up with TRBD2. The germline CDR1 and CDR2 sequences are WSHSY and SAAADI. Losses at the gene ends were 5 bases for V and 3 bases for J; bases not matched to a gene: 6. The CDR3 consists of 16 residues. CDR3 loop: CASSTSGKGHTGELFF. The CDR3 region has the DNA TGCGCCAGCAGTACTAGCGGGAAGGGGCACACCGGGGAGCTGTTTTTT.

The gene calls are TRBV7-2 and TRBJ1-4; 7 bases fit TRBD1. V gave up 2 bases and J gave up 3 bases; unmatched junction bases: 9. Germline values: CDR1 SGHTA, CDR2 FQGNSA. The CDR3 has 17 residues. The CDR3 is CASSLWLLGQPNEKLFF. The CDR3 bases are TGTGCCAGCAGCTTATGGCTCCTGGGACAGCCTAATGAAAAACTGTTTTTT. Together with reference TRBV7-2 and TRBJ1-4, the CDR3 gives the full variable domain: GAGVSQSPSNKVTEKGKDVELRCDPISGHTALYWYRQSLGQGLEFLIYFQGNSAPDKSGLPSDRFSAERTGGSVSTLTIQRTQQEDSAVYLCASSLWLLGQPNEKLFFGSGTQLSVL.

The genes are TRBV4-3 and TRBJ1-1; no reliable D call. Germline-derived CDR1 and CDR2 are LGHNA and YSLEER. The CDR3 length is 15 residues. V was trimmed by 0 bases and J by 2 bases, leaving 10 bases between them. CDR3 protein: CASSQEWGVNTEAFF. In DNA form, the CDR3 reads TGCGCCAGCAGCCAAGAATGGGGAGTTAACACTGAAGCTTTCTTT.

The rearrangement joins TRBV7-3 to TRBJ2-5; D may be TRBD2 (5 bases). Germline V gene sequence: CDR1 SGHTA, CDR2 FQGTGA. The ends were cut back, 1 base at V and 3 bases at J, with 6 bases in the middle. The CDR3 is 13 residues long. The CDR3 loop is CASSLRAEETQYF. In DNA form, the CDR3 reads TGTGCCAGCAGCTTAAGAGCGGAAGAGACCCAGTACTTC. The full variable domain, completed using reference TRBV7-3 and TRBJ2-5, is GAGVSQTPSNKVTEKGKYVELRCDPISGHTALYWYRQSLGQGPEFLIYFQGTGAADDSGLPNDRFFAVRPEGSVSTLKIQRTERGDSAVYLCASSLRAEETQYFGPGTRLLVL.

The rearrangement joins TRBV12-5 to TRBJ2-1, with 10 bases fitting TRBD2. Germline lookup yields CDR1 LGHNT and CDR2 FRNRAP. Germline trimming cut 5 bases from V and 6 bases from J; bases unmatched to any gene: 7. The CDR3 has 15 residues. CDR3 in DNA: TGTGCTAGTGGTATCACTAGCGGGGACTTCAATGAGCAGTTCTTC. Its protein product is CASGITSGDFNEQFF.

The CDR3 bases are TGTGCCAGCAGCCCGGGACTCTTTCGGTATTCCGGGGAGCTGTTTTTT. Amino acid sequence: CASSPGLFRYSGELFF. The rearrangement uses TRBV25-1 and TRBJ2-2, with D perhaps TRBD2 (6 bases). V lost 6 bases to trimming and J lost 6 bases, with 20 bases between them. The CDR3 covers 16 residues. Germline assignment: CDR1 MGHDK and CDR2 SYGVNS.

As to this clone: The junction differs from germline at one of its ends, possibly a read error. The chain recombines TRBV7-7 with TRBJ2-5; 8 bases agree with TRBD2. Looked up from germline, CDR1 is SSHAT and CDR2 is FNYEAQ (reference sequence). The CDR3 covers 15 residues. CDR3 sequence: CASSPSGGPQETQYF. Written as DNA, the CDR3 is TGTGCTAGCAGCCCCAGCGGGGGACCCCAAGAGACCCAGTACTTC.

The V gene is TRBV29-1, the J gene TRBJ1-3, with D tentatively TRBD1 (6 bases). The length of the CDR3 is 17 residues. Trimming took off 1 base at V and 1 base at J, with 17 bases between the two ends. Looked up from germline, CDR1 is SQVTM and CDR2 is ANQGSEA. The CDR3 region is CSVEADVQGFSGNTIYF. In nucleotides, the CDR3 is TGCAGCGTTGAAGCCGACGTACAGGGTTTTTCTGGAAACACCATATATTTT.

The CDR3 reads CASSQIYEQYF. CDR3 DNA: TGTGCCAGCAGTCAGATCTACGAGCAGTACTTC. V usage is TRBV2 and J usage is TRBJ2-7; no clear D. The CDR3 spans 11 residues. CDR1 is SNHLY and CDR2 is FYNNEI in the germline V gene. V dropped 5 bases and J dropped 3 bases, with 5 bases sitting between them.

The gene calls are TRBV11-2 and TRBJ1-1; D is unresolved. The CDR3 loop spans 13 amino acids. Germline V gene sequence: CDR1 SGHAT, CDR2 FQNNGV. The ends were cut back, 5 bases at V and 5 bases at J, with 12 bases in the middle. The CDR3 region has the DNA TGTGCCAGCAGCCCGATACAGCGGACTGAAGCTTTCTTT. It encodes CASSPIQRTEAFF.

This clone was seen just once. The genes are TRBV30 and TRBJ1-5, with 7 bases lining up with TRBD1. The V and J ends lost 3 bases and 1 base, in that order; junction bases with no gene match: 6. Germline-derived CDR1 and CDR2 are GTSNPN and SVGIG (reference sequence). The CDR3 is 15 amino acids. CDR3 DNA sequence: TGTGCCTGGAGCCGAGTGACAGGGAGCAATCAGCCCCAGCATTTT. It translates to CAWSRVTGSNQPQHF. The whole variable domain, remainder taken from reference TRBV30 and TRBJ1-5, is SQTIHQWPATLVQPVGSPLSLECTVEGTSNPNLYWYRQAAGRGLQLLFYSVGIGQISSEVPQNLSASRPQDRQFILSSKKLLLSDSGFYLCAWSRVTGSNQPQHFGDGTRLSIL.

The chain is built from TRBV4-3 and TRBJ2-1; D uncertain. The CDR3 contains 14 residues. V was cut by 0 bases and J by 7 bases, with 10 bases left in between. Germline V gene data show CDR1 as LGHNA and CDR2 as YSLEER. CDR3 bases: TGCGCCAGCAGCCAAGATCTCAGTCGAAATGAGCAGTTCTTC. Residues: CASSQDLSRNEQFF.

The chain couples TRBV19 to TRBJ2-3; D remains ambiguous. Germline V gives CDR1 LNHDA, CDR2 SQIVND (reference sequence). The V end lost 3 bases, the J end lost 6 bases, and 10 bases lay between the germline ends. There are 13 residues in the CDR3. CDR3 amino acids: CASSIARSDTQYF. CDR3 DNA sequence: TGTGCCAGTAGTATTGCCAGGTCCGATACGCAGTATTTT.

This chain uses TRBV11-1 with TRBJ2-3; 7 bases are shared with TRBD2. CDR3 length: 15 residues. CDR1 is SGHAT and CDR2 is FQDESV in the germline V gene (reference sequence). Trimming cost V 5 bases and J 8 bases; bases outside gene matches: 13. The CDR3 loop is CASSSRDYSLGTQYF. The CDR3 region has the DNA TGTGCCAGCAGCAGCCGGGACTACTCACTCGGTACGCAGTATTTT. The variable domain in full, completed from reference TRBV11-1 and TRBJ2-3, reads EAEVAQSPRYKITEKSQAVAFWCDPISGHATLYWYRQILGQGPELLVQFQDESVVDDSQLPKDRFSAERLKGVDSTLKIQPAELGDSAMYLCASSSRDYSLGTQYFGPGTRLTVL.